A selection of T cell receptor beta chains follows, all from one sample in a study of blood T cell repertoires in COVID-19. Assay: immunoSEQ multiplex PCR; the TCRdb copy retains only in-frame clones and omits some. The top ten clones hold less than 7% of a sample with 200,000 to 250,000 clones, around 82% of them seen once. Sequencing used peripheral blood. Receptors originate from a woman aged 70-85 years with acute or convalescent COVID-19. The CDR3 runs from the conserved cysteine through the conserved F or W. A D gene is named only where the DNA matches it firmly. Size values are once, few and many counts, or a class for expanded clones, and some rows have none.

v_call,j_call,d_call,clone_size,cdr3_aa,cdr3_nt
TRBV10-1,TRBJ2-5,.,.,CASSEDRRETQYF,TGCGCCAGCAGTGAGGACAGGAGAGAGACCCAGTACTTC
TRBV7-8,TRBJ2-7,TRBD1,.,CASSPPGTGRSYEQYF,TGTGCCAGCAGCCCCCCTGGGACAGGGCGTTCCTACGAGCAGTACTTC
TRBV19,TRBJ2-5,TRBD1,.,CASTDRGILGETQYF,TGTGCCAGCACGGACAGGGGGATCCTGGGCGAGACCCAGTACTTC
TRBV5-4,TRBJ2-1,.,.,CASRGGGPYNEQFF,TGTGCCAGCAGGGGGGGAGGACCTTACAATGAGCAGTTCTTC
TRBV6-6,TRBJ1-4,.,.,CASSNPGHNMGEKLFF,TGTGCCAGCAGCAATCCGGGACACAACATGGGTGAAAAACTGTTTTTT
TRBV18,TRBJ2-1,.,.,CASSPENEQFF,TGTGCCAGCTCACCTGAGAATGAGCAGTTCTTC
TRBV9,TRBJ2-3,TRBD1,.,CASSGDRGLEDTQYF,TGTGCCAGCAGCGGGGACAGGGGGCTCGAAGATACGCAGTATTTT
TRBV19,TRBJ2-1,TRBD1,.,CASLIESQNRGFF,TGTGCCAGCCTAATAGAAAGCCAGAACAGGGGGTTCTTC
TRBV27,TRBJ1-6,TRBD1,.,CASNGQGLSNSPLHF,TGTGCCAGCAACGGACAGGGCCTCTCAAATTCACCCCTCCACTTT
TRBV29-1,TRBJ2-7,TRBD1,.,CSVEGGQAILAQYF,TGCAGCGTTGAAGGGGGACAGGCGATTTTAGCGCAGTACTTC
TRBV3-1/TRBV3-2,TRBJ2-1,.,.,CASSHFQGNEQFF,TGTGCCAGCAGCCACTTCCAGGGTAATGAGCAGTTCTTC
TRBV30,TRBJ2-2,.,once,CAYLATGELFF,TGTGCCTACTTAGCCACCGGGGAGCTGTTTTTT
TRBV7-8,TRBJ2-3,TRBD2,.,CASSLARRLAGLLDTQYF,TGTGCCAGCAGCTTAGCGCGGAGACTAGCGGGACTACTGGATACGCAGTATTTT
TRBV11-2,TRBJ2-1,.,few,CASSQGAYNEQFF,TGTGCCAGCAGTCAAGGGGCCTACAATGAGCAGTTCTTC
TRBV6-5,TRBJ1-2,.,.,CASSYSMGHDNYGYTF,TGTGCCAGCAGTTACTCGATGGGACACGATAACTATGGCTACACCTTC
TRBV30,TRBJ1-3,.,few,CAWTVGASSGNTIYF,TGTGCCTGGACGGTTGGTGCTAGCTCTGGAAACACCATATATTTT
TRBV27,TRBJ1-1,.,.,CASSSSSSGTEAFF,TGTGCCAGCAGTTCCTCTTCTAGCGGCACTGAAGCTTTCTTT
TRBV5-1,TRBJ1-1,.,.,CASSPSGMNTEAFF,TGCGCCAGCAGCCCCTCGGGGATGAACACTGAAGCTTTCTTT
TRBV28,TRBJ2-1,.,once,CASSPIADNEQFF,TGTGCCAGCAGCCCGATAGCGGACAATGAGCAGTTCTTC
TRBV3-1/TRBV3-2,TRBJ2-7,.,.,CASSQDLTGTEQYF,TGTGCCAGCAGCCAAGATTTAACGGGTACCGAGCAGTACTTC
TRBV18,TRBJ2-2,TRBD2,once,CASSPGTSGPNTGELFF,TGTGCCAGCTCACCAGGGACTAGCGGGCCCAACACCGGGGAGCTGTTTTTT
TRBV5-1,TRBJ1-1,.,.,CASSLQTGGGTEAFF,TGCGCCAGCAGCTTACAGACAGGTGGGGGCACTGAAGCTTTCTTT
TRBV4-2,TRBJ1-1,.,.,CASSPRQRHTEAFF,TGTGCCAGCAGCCCCCGACAGAGACACACTGAAGCTTTCTTT
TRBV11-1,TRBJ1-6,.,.,CASSLGDSPLHF,TGTGCCAGCAGCTTAGGAGATTCACCCCTCCACTTT
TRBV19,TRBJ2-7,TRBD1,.,CASSIDGNRGGEQYF,TGTGCCAGTAGTATAGACGGGAACAGGGGCGGCGAGCAGTACTTC
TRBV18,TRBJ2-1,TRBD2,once,CASSPPAGDGYNEQFF,TGTGCCAGCTCACCACCGGCGGGAGATGGCTACAATGAGCAGTTCTTC
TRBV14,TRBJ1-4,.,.,CASSQRGWEKLFF,TGTGCCAGCAGCCAACGAGGTTGGGAAAAACTGTTTTTT